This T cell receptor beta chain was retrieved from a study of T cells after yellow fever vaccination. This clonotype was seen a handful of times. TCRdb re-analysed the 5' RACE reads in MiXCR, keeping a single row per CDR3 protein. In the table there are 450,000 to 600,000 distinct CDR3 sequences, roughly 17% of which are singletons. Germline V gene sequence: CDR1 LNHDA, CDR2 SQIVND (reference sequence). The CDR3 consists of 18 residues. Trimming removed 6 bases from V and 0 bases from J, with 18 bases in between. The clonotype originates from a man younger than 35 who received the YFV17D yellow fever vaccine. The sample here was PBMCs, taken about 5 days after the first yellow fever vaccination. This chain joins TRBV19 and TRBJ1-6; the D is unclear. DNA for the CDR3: TGTGCCAGTAGGGCCTCGAGTGTTCGGAGCTCCTATAATTCACCCCTCCACTTT. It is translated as CASRASSVRSSYNSPLHF.